These 5 T cell receptor beta chains share one sample of origin, sequenced in a study of OX40 agonist ivuxolimab in advanced cancers. Data came from immunoSEQ multiplex PCR; TCRdb stores just in-frame clones and leaves some out. The data hold about 51,000 clones, with approximately 80% observed a single time. This specimen consisted of CD4+ or CD8+ T cells sorted from blood, obtained in a trial of the OX40 agonist ivuxolimab. These receptors were collected from an adult with an advanced solid tumor such as melanoma, head and neck, liver or kidney cancer.

The rearrangement joins TRBV11-1 to TRBJ2-2; 10 bases match TRBD2. Trimming removed 6 bases from V and 4 bases from J; junction bases left unmatched: 8. The germline V gene encodes CDR1 SGHAT and CDR2 FQDESV (reference sequence). The CDR3 is 16 amino acids. The CDR3 reads CASSRLAGEVTGELFF. CDR3 in DNA: TGTGCCAGCAGTCGGCTAGCGGGAGAGGTCACCGGGGAGCTGTTTTTT.

This clone was seen a few times. The gene calls are TRBV7-3 and TRBJ2-7; D might be TRBD1 (5 bases). This CDR3 is 14 amino acids long. Trimming pared 5 bases from V and 1 base from J, leaving 12 bases between. CDR1 and CDR2 (germline): SGHTA, FQGTGA. The CDR3 here is CASSRDGQSYEQYF. The CDR3 DNA reads TGTGCCAGCAGCCGAGACGGACAATCCTACGAGCAGTACTTC.

CDR3 coding DNA: TGCGCCAGCGTTATATTAGCGGTTAACTATACGCAGTATTTT. Translated: CASVILAVNYTQYF. The genes are TRBV10-1 and TRBJ2-3, with D perhaps TRBD2 (6 bases). Germline-derived CDR1 and CDR2 are WNHNN and SYGVQD (reference sequence). This CDR3 is 14 amino acids long. Trimming removed 8 bases at V and 7 bases at J, with 19 bases between.

The CDR3 DNA follows: TGTGCCAGCAGCTTGGGGACGGCCCAAGAGACCCAGTACTTC. Amino acids: CASSLGTAQETQYF. The chain employs TRBV5-4 and TRBJ2-5; D not certain. Germline V gene data show CDR1 as SGHNT and CDR2 as YYREEE (reference sequence). V was trimmed by 0 bases and J by 1 base, leaving 7 bases between them. The CDR3 is 14 amino acids.

This sequence joins TRBV7-2 and TRBJ2-1, with 7 bases matching TRBD2. The CDR3 is 15 residues long. V dropped 3 bases and J dropped 2; count of bases not matched to a gene: 4. CDR1 and CDR2 from the germline V gene are SGHTA and FQGNSA. For the CDR3, the DNA is TGTGCCAGCAGCTTCGGCGGGAGCCCCTACAATGAGCAGTTCTTC. It translates to CASSFGGSPYNEQFF.